These 25 T cell receptor beta chains share one sample of origin, sequenced in a study of regulatory T cells in long-lasting Graves disease. With iRepertoire HTBI primers and Arm-PCR of CDR3 regions, TCR beta libraries were built. MiXCR was run by TCRdb on the multiplex PCR reads, yielding one entry per CDR3 protein. The table has under 400,000 distinct CDR3 sequences, over 15% seen once; the top ten hold less than 35%. Time point described: newly diagnosed GD, antithyroid drugs for less than 3 months. With RNA extracted from PBMCs as input, the TCR library was made. The sample was also reused in another study, on T cells in Graves' hyperthyroidism and ophthalmopathy.

The sample in question was peripheral blood mononuclear cells (PBMCs), obtained at new diagnosis, from a patient treated with antithyroid drugs. Receptor source: a man between 35 and 55 years old with Graves disease.

This clonotype was picked up a small number of times. This chain joins TRBV19 and TRBJ2-1; D gene uncertain. Trimming shortened V by 7 bases and J by 5 bases, and 6 bases separated the two germline ends. Germline CDR1 reads LNHDA; CDR2 reads SQIVND (reference sequence). CDR3 size: 11 residues. CDR3 region: CASMNHNEQFF. Written as DNA, the CDR3 is TGTGCCAGTATGAACCACAATGAGCAGTTCTTC.

This clonotype has a count of ten or more. The J gene is TRBJ2-7, the V gene TRBV20-1; TRBD1 matches at 8 bases. The CDR3 length is 14 residues. With 2 bases clipped from V and 5 bases from J, the junction kept 8 bases outside the gene matches. Germline values: CDR1 DFQATT, CDR2 SNEGSKA (reference sequence). CDR3 region: CSARLPTGANEQYF. CDR3 sequence (DNA): TGCAGTGCTAGACTCCCGACAGGGGCGAACGAGCAGTACTTC.

At least ten counts were recorded for this clonotype. The chain is built from TRBV24-1 and TRBJ2-3, with D perhaps TRBD2 (6 bases). V lost 4 bases to trimming and J lost 4 bases, with 11 bases between them. Germline CDR1 KGHDR, CDR2 SFDVKD. CDR3 length: 14 residues. This chain's CDR3 is CATSEGGGADTQYF. In nucleotides, the CDR3 is TGTGCCACCAGTGAAGGAGGAGGGGCAGATACGCAGTATTTT.

In its sample, this clonotype was seen a few times. This sequence may be a read error, since a much larger clone differs from it by one base. CDR3 nucleotide sequence: TGTGCCAGCAGTTCGCCATTGTCGGACCCGACGGGCGGCTACACCTTC. Its protein product is CASSSPLSDPTGGYTF. V gene TRBV28 combines with J gene TRBJ1-2; D is undetermined. V was clipped by 4 bases and J by 8 bases, with 23 bases between them. The CDR3 contains 16 residues. The germline CDR1 and CDR2 sequences are MDHEN and SYDVKM.

CDR3 nucleotide sequence: TGCGCCAGCAGCCTGGGACACCTCACAGATACGCAGTATTTT. Translating gives CASSLGHLTDTQYF. The V and J genes are TRBV5-1 and TRBJ2-3; D perhaps matches TRBD1 (6 bases). V lost 4 bases and J 2 bases, leaving 11 bases between the germline ends. This CDR3 contains 14 residues. Germline values: CDR1 SGHRS, CDR2 YFSETQ.

V gene TRBV28 combines with J gene TRBJ1-2; 7 bases fit TRBD1. The CDR3 sequence is 14 residues long. Germline values: CDR1 MDHEN, CDR2 SYDVKM. Germline trimming cut 7 bases from V and 4 bases from J; bases unmatched to any gene: 9. This CDR3 reads CASTGQILSYGYTF. The CDR3 DNA sequence: TGTGCCAGCACGGGACAGATCTTGTCCTATGGCTACACCTTC.

J is TRBJ2-1 and V is TRBV7-3; D may be TRBD1 or TRBD2 (6 bases each). The CDR3 has 15 amino acids. Germline V gene lookup returns CDR1 SGHTA and CDR2 FQGTGA. Trimming cost V 2 bases and J 10 bases, with 18 bases left between them. The CDR3 reads CASSLLRLGGHEQFF. CDR3 sequence (DNA): TGTGCCAGCAGCTTACTCAGACTAGGGGGACACGAGCAGTTCTTC.

This clonotype was picked up a small number of times. This chain connects TRBV14 to TRBJ1-4; 10 positions match TRBD1. Germline trimming cut 3 bases from V and 0 bases from J; bases unmatched to any gene: 4. The CDR3 loop spans 17 amino acids. Germline loops: CDR1 SGHDN, CDR2 FVKESK. CDR3 nucleotides: TGTGCCAGCAGCCAGGGACAGGGGTTTTCAACTAATGAAAAACTGTTTTTT. Its translation is CASSQGQGFSTNEKLFF.

The sample holds many counts of this clonotype. The V and J genes are TRBV5-6 and TRBJ1-6, with D possibly being TRBD1 (6 bases). Germline assignment: CDR1 SGHDT and CDR2 YYEEEE. CDR3 length: 15 residues. V lost 3 bases, J lost 9 bases, and 16 bases lay in between. The DNA for the CDR3 is TGTGCCAGCAGCTCGGAGAAACAGGGTACTTCACCCCTCCACTTT. It encodes CASSSEKQGTSPLHF.

The chain joins TRBV29-1 to TRBJ2-7; possible D gene TRBD1, 6 bases. The CDR3 runs to 12 residues. V lost 5 bases and J lost 3, with 11 bases in between. Germline V gives CDR1 SQVTM, CDR2 ANQGSEA. Written as DNA, the CDR3 is TGCAGCGTTACCAGGGGCATCTACGAGCAGTACTTC. It translates to CSVTRGIYEQYF.

This clonotype was picked up a small number of times. Mismatch with germline at one junction end may stem from a read error. The V and J genes are TRBV5-1 and TRBJ1-2; 8 positions agree with TRBD1. CDR1 is SGHRS, CDR2 YFSETQ, per germline. The CDR3 is made up of 13 amino acids. This CDR3 is CASSFQGAEGFTF. DNA for the CDR3: TGCGCCAGCAGCTTCCAGGGGGCGGAAGGCTTCACCTTC.

The table lists this clonotype with many counts. The chain combines TRBV18 with TRBJ1-1; TRBD1 agrees at 7 bases. Trimming cost V 2 bases and J 5 bases; bases outside gene matches: 8. The CDR3 spans 15 residues. The germline V gene has CDR1 KGHSH and CDR2 LQKENI. CDR3 residues: CASSPKTGSGTEAFF. CDR3 nucleotide sequence: TGTGCCAGCTCACCAAAGACAGGGTCGGGGACTGAAGCTTTCTTT. Filled out from reference TRBV18 and TRBJ1-1, the complete variable domain reads NAGVMQNPRHLVRRRGQEARLRCSPMKGHSHVYWYRQLPEEGLKFMVYLQKENIIDESGMPKERFSAEFPKEGPSILRIQQVVRGDSAAYFCASSPKTGSGTEAFFGQGTRLTVV.

This clonotype was picked up many times. The chain couples TRBV11-2 to TRBJ2-5; either TRBD1 or TRBD2 may supply D (5 bases each). Between the trimmed V and J ends, which lost 1 base and 5 bases, there was a span of 14 bases. Germline V gene lookup returns CDR1 SGHAT and CDR2 FQNNGV. The CDR3 has 15 residues. This CDR3 is CASSLGHGARETQYF. DNA of the CDR3: TGTGCCAGCAGCTTAGGACACGGGGCGAGGGAGACCCAGTACTTC.

The CDR3 reads CASSYRDRGRQYF. The CDR3 bases are TGTGCCAGCAGTTACCGGGACAGGGGACGGCAGTACTTC. The chain recombines TRBV12-3 or TRBV12-4 with TRBJ2-7; 10 positions agree with TRBD1. The CDR3 consists of 13 residues. The J segment lost 9 bases and the V segment lost 4 bases, leaving 6 bases of the junction unmatched.

This clonotype has a count of ten or more. This chain uses TRBV28 with TRBJ2-5; D uncertain. The CDR3 is 12 amino acids. Trimming cost V 3 bases and J 2 bases, with 4 bases left between them. The germline V gene has CDR1 MDHEN and CDR2 SYDVKM. Written as DNA, the CDR3 is TGTGCCAGCAGTTTTTTGCAAGAGACCCAGTACTTC. Its translation is CASSFLQETQYF.

As for this clonotype: This may stem from a read error, because a much larger clone lies one nucleotide away. DNA for the CDR3: TGTGCCAGCAGCTTTCAGGGGCGCGCGGGGACCCAGTACTTC. As protein: CASSFQGRAGTQYF. The chain uses TRBV5-4 and TRBJ2-5; D possibly corresponds to TRBD1 (6 bases). V lost 2 bases, J lost 7 bases, and 15 bases lay in between. Germline lookup yields CDR1 SGHNT and CDR2 YYREEE (reference sequence). This CDR3 has 14 residues.

As concerns this clonotype: This clone may be a read error of a much larger clone one base away. The chain joins TRBV6-1 to TRBJ2-5; the match to TRBD1 covers 10 bases. Germline assignment: CDR1 MNHNS and CDR2 SASEGT. The trim removed 4 bases at V and 5 bases at J, leaving 10 bases unmatched. This CDR3 has 16 amino acids. CDR3 in DNA: TGTGCCAGCAGTGCCCGTCAGGACAGGGGGAAGGAGACCCAGTACTTC. Its translation: CASSARQDRGKETQYF.

The chain is built from TRBV7-9 and TRBJ2-7; 7 positions agree with TRBD1. Trimming at V came to 5 bases and at J to 0 bases, leaving 4 bases not matched to a gene. Germline CDR1 and CDR2: SEHNR and FQNEAQ (reference sequence). The CDR3 runs 14 residues. CDR3 loop: CASSTGTASYEQYF. Written as DNA, the CDR3 is TGTGCCAGCAGCACCGGGACAGCCTCCTACGAGCAGTACTTC.

This clonotype was counted at least ten times. CDR3 in amino acids: CAWSADHFADTQYF. CDR3 nucleotide sequence: TGTGCCTGGAGTGCCGACCATTTTGCAGATACGCAGTATTTT. J is TRBJ2-3 and V is TRBV30, with D hard to call. The germline V gene has CDR1 GTSNPN and CDR2 SVGIG (reference sequence). The CDR3 loop spans 14 amino acids. The germline V and J ends were trimmed by 1 base and 4 bases, with 12 bases remaining between them. Full variable domain (remainder filled in from reference TRBV30 and TRBJ2-3): SQTIHQWPATLVQPVGSPLSLECTVEGTSNPNLYWYRQAAGRGLQLLFYSVGIGQISSEVPQNLSASRPQDRQFILSSKKLLLSDSGFYLCAWSADHFADTQYFGPGTRLTVL.

This clonotype showed up many times. The V gene is TRBV28, the J gene TRBJ1-5; D remains unclear. CDR1 is MDHEN, CDR2 SYDVKM, per germline. Between the trimmed V and J ends, which lost 6 bases and 6 bases, there was a span of 21 bases. This CDR3 spans 16 amino acids. The CDR3 DNA is TGTGCCAGCAGCCCTATCGTGGAGACCGTGACTCAGCCCCAGCATTTT. Encoded protein: CASSPIVETVTQPQHF.

The genes are TRBV10-3 and TRBJ1-3; 7 nucleotides align to TRBD1. J lost 4 bases, V lost 8 bases, and 2 bases had no gene match. The CDR3 loop spans 12 amino acids. CDR1 is ENHRY, CDR2 SYGVKD, per germline. The chain's CDR3 is CAIGTEGNTIYF. The CDR3 coding sequence is TGTGCCATCGGGACAGAGGGAAACACCATATATTTT.

In its sample, this clonotype was seen many times. V usage is TRBV20-1 and J usage is TRBJ1-1; perhaps TRBD1 as D (5 bases). The V end lost 5 bases, the J end lost 5 bases, and 24 bases lay between the germline ends. CDR1 is DFQATT, CDR2 SNEGSKA, per germline (reference sequence). The CDR3 runs to 16 residues. The CDR3 is CSARRTAGFSKTEAFF. In DNA form, the CDR3 reads TGCAGTGCTCGAAGGACGGCAGGGTTTTCGAAAACTGAAGCTTTCTTT.

This clonotype appeared many times. The CDR3 sequence: CASSIRDRGYNEQFF. The CDR3 DNA sequence: TGCGCCAGCAGTATCCGGGACAGGGGGTACAATGAGCAGTTCTTC. The J gene is TRBJ2-1, the V gene TRBV5-1; 11 nucleotides line up with TRBD1. V lost 5 bases and J lost 4; bases outside the gene matches: 5. The CDR3 totals 15 residues. Germline values: CDR1 SGHRS, CDR2 YFSETQ.

This clonotype was detected many times. This chain connects TRBV2 to TRBJ2-7; possibly TRBD1 for D (6 bases). The CDR3 runs 12 residues. Trimming removed 7 bases from V and 4 bases from J, with 11 bases in between. Germline assignment: CDR1 SNHLY and CDR2 FYNNEI. CDR3 loop: CASTRDIYEQYF. The CDR3 DNA is TGTGCCAGCACCAGGGACATTTACGAGCAGTACTTC.

This clonotype was counted between two and nine times. The chain couples TRBV6-1 to TRBJ2-7; D not resolved. V lost 8 bases and J 7 bases, leaving 9 bases between the germline ends. This CDR3 spans 10 amino acids. Germline lookup yields CDR1 MNHNS and CDR2 SASEGT. The CDR3, as DNA: TGTGCCAGCTCATTTAGGGAGCAGTACTTC. Translating it yields CASSFREQYF.